These T cell receptor beta chains were read from a single sample in a study of identifying expanded T cells in peripheral blood. Profiled with immunoSEQ multiplex PCR; TCRdb holds only in-frame clones, not every one. The table records some 78,000 clones, 84% of them present only once. Sequenced input: blood. All receptors come from a person aged 18 to 70 in good health. CDR3s include the opening cysteine and the closing phenylalanine or tryptophan. Fields, in order: J gene, clone size, V gene, D gene, CDR3 protein, CDR3 DNA. D genes are given only for firm matches. The size entry is marked missing in some rows and otherwise reads once, few, many or a size class.

J gene: TRBJ2-3; clone size: NA; V gene: TRBV7-2; D gene: NA; CDR3 protein: CASSSDGMGLDTQYF; CDR3 DNA: TGTGCCAGCAGCTCGGACGGAATGGGATTAGATACGCAGTATTTT
J gene: TRBJ2-7; clone size: NA; V gene: TRBV6-5; D gene: TRBD1; CDR3 protein: CASSPQGVEQYF; CDR3 DNA: TGTGCCAGCAGTCCTCAGGGGGTTGAGCAGTACTTC
J gene: TRBJ1-5; clone size: NA; V gene: TRBV7-9; D gene: NA; CDR3 protein: CASSFGDQPQHF; CDR3 DNA: TGTGCCAGCAGCTTTGGGGATCAGCCCCAGCATTTT
J gene: TRBJ1-3; clone size: once; V gene: TRBV25-1; D gene: NA; CDR3 protein: CASIPPLGEAGNTIYF; CDR3 DNA: TGTGCCAGCATTCCCCCCCTAGGGGAGGCTGGAAACACCATATATTTT
J gene: TRBJ2-7; clone size: NA; V gene: TRBV19; D gene: NA; CDR3 protein: CASTVAGSRAEQYF; CDR3 DNA: TGTGCCAGTACCGTCGCGGGATCCCGAGCAGAGCAGTACTTC
J gene: TRBJ2-1; clone size: once; V gene: TRBV19; D gene: TRBD1; CDR3 protein: CASSMGDSNEQFF; CDR3 DNA: TGTGCCAGTAGTATGGGGGACAGTAATGAGCAGTTCTTC
J gene: TRBJ2-3; clone size: once; V gene: TRBV11-3; D gene: NA; CDR3 protein: CASSLRPDTQYF; CDR3 DNA: TGTGCCAGCAGCTTAAGACCCGATACGCAGTATTTT
J gene: TRBJ2-5; clone size: NA; V gene: TRBV5-6; D gene: NA; CDR3 protein: CASSGVGHQETQYF; CDR3 DNA: TGTGCCAGCAGCGGGGTTGGTCATCAAGAGACCCAGTACTTC
J gene: TRBJ1-4; clone size: NA; V gene: TRBV7-8; D gene: NA; CDR3 protein: CASSLEGFNEKLFF; CDR3 DNA: TGTGCCAGCAGCTTAGAGGGATTTAATGAAAAACTGTTTTTT
J gene: TRBJ2-3; clone size: NA; V gene: TRBV6-4; D gene: TRBD1; CDR3 protein: CASSDTPLPGQGIDTQYF; CDR3 DNA: TGTGCCAGCAGTGACACCCCCCTCCCGGGACAGGGGATAGATACGCAGTATTTT
J gene: TRBJ2-1; clone size: NA; V gene: TRBV5-6; D gene: TRBD1; CDR3 protein: CASSQTGGGNEQFF; CDR3 DNA: TGTGCCAGCAGCCAAACAGGGGGCGGGAATGAGCAGTTCTTC
J gene: TRBJ1-5; clone size: few; V gene: TRBV27; D gene: NA; CDR3 protein: CASSWSQPQHF; CDR3 DNA: TGTGCCAGCAGTTGGAGTCAGCCCCAGCATTTT
J gene: TRBJ2-3; clone size: NA; V gene: TRBV29-1; D gene: TRBD2; CDR3 protein: CSAASGHTDTQYF; CDR3 DNA: TGCAGCGCCGCTAGCGGTCACACAGATACGCAGTATTTT
J gene: TRBJ2-3; clone size: NA; V gene: TRBV5-1; D gene: TRBD2; CDR3 protein: CASSRLAGTDTQYF; CDR3 DNA: TGCGCCAGCAGCCGACTAGCGGGAACAGATACGCAGTATTTT